These 9 T cell receptor beta chains were sequenced from one sample in a study of blood T cell repertoires in COVID-19. The data were produced by immunoSEQ multiplex PCR, yet TCRdb's version contains in-frame clones alone and is incomplete. The sample lists around 230,000 clones, roughly 86% occurring once. The sample taken for sequencing was PBMCs or T cells enriched from blood (not recorded which). These TCRs come from a woman aged 40 to 55 with acute COVID-19.

This sequence joins TRBV7-9 and TRBJ2-1; 8 bases line up with TRBD2. Germline values: CDR1 SEHNR, CDR2 FQNEAQ (reference sequence). The CDR3 sequence is 14 residues long. Trimming at V came to 4 bases and at J to 7 bases, leaving 6 bases not matched to a gene. CDR3 amino acids: CASSSGGLKNEQFF. CDR3 DNA: TGTGCCAGCAGCTCGGGAGGGCTGAAGAATGAGCAGTTCTTC.

The genes are TRBV10-1 and TRBJ2-3; 12 nucleotides align to TRBD2. Unmatched junction bases numbered 0, after V lost 2 bases and J lost 3 bases. The V gene's germline CDR1 is WNHNN and CDR2 SYGVQD (reference sequence). The CDR3 is 15 amino acids. DNA of the CDR3: TGCGCCAGCAGTGAGGGACTAGCGGGGACAGATACGCAGTATTTT. Residues: CASSEGLAGTDTQYF.

The chain couples TRBV24-1 to TRBJ2-3, with 11 positions matching TRBD2. Per germline, CDR1 KGHDR and CDR2 SFDVKD. CDR3 length equals 16 residues. V lost 4 bases to trimming and J lost 4 bases; unmatched junction nucleotides: 6. CDR3 DNA sequence: TGTGCCACCAGTGACCGTAGCGGGAGGGGTCCAGATACGCAGTATTTT. The encoded protein is CATSDRSGRGPDTQYF.

The rearrangement uses TRBV7-9 and TRBJ2-7; 9 nucleotides match TRBD1. CDR1 and CDR2 from the germline V gene are SEHNR and FQNEAQ (reference sequence). The CDR3 is 14 amino acids. V was pared by 3 bases and J by 6 bases, with 6 bases of the junction left unmatched. As DNA, the CDR3 is TGTGCCAGCAGCTTTGCGGGACAGGGAGTCGAGCAGTACTTC. Encoded protein: CASSFAGQGVEQYF.

The chain joins TRBV30 to TRBJ2-3; D unclear. Trimming shortened V by 0 bases and J by 5 bases, and 15 bases separated the two germline ends. Germline V gene sequence: CDR1 GTSNPN, CDR2 SVGIG (reference sequence). The CDR3 contains 15 residues. Here the CDR3 reads CAWSVEAKRRDTQYF. CDR3 bases: TGTGCCTGGAGTGTAGAGGCCAAACGCAGAGATACGCAGTATTTT.

The chain has TRBV19 and TRBJ2-5; D gene uncertain. With 3 bases removed from V and 5 bases from J, the gap between germline ends came to 4 bases. This CDR3 has 11 amino acids. Germline values: CDR1 LNHDA, CDR2 SQIVND (reference sequence). CDR3 sequence reads: CASSIAETQYF. CDR3 nucleotide sequence: TGTGCCAGTAGTATTGCGGAGACCCAGTACTTC.

The rearrangement uses TRBV29-1 and TRBJ1-6; 7 bases are a match to TRBD1. The CDR3 consists of 14 residues. From germline, CDR1 is SQVTM and CDR2 ANQGSEA. With V trimmed by 6 bases and J by 7 bases, 9 bases remained unmatched. CDR3 region: CSVSTGTENSPLHF. The CDR3 region has the DNA TGCAGCGTGAGCACCGGGACAGAAAATTCACCCCTCCACTTT.

On this clone: Other nucleotide sequences from this sample produce the same CDR3. The chain combines TRBV5-1 with TRBJ2-7; tentative D call: TRBD1 (5 bases). Trimming removed 4 bases from V and 2 bases from J, with 10 bases in between. CDR1 is SGHRS and CDR2 is YFSETQ in the germline V gene. The CDR3 covers 13 residues. In DNA form, the CDR3 reads TGCGCCAGCAGCCTTGACAGAACCTACGAGCAGTACTTC. It codes for CASSLDRTYEQYF.

V gene TRBV10-3 combines with J gene TRBJ1-6, with a weak D call TRBD1 (6 bases). The germline gives CDR1 ENHRY, CDR2 SYGVKD. The CDR3 covers 15 residues. V dropped 3 bases and J dropped 6 bases, with 12 bases sitting between them. The CDR3 region is CAISEQTGGNSPLHF. The CDR3 nucleotides read TGTGCCATCAGTGAACAGACAGGAGGTAATTCACCCCTCCACTTT.